Described below is a single T cell receptor beta chain sequence and its context. The antigen remains undetermined. 5'RACE, which relied on constant-segment primers, yielded TCR alpha and TCR beta cDNA libraries carrying sample barcodes and UMIs. TCRdb re-analysed the 5' RACE reads in MiXCR, keeping a single row per CDR3 protein. The top ten clones hold about 29% of a sample with roughly 86,000 distinct CDR3 sequences, about 13% of them seen once. The data belong to a study of T-cell memory formation after mild COVID-19. Study-level findings and limits: Clones shrinking between day 15 and 85 showed a balanced CD4/CD8 split, and those that grew later tilted toward CD4+. Detection of some responders pre-infection suggested pre-existing cross-reactive memory T cells participated. Contracting CD4+ clones sat mainly in CM and EM; CD8+ in EMRA.

The V gene's germline CDR1 is SQVTM and CDR2 ANQGSEA. This CDR3 has 16 residues. With V trimmed by 6 bases and J by 1 base, 14 bases remained unmatched. The gene calls are TRBV29-1 and TRBJ1-1, with 7 bases fitting TRBD1. This receptor was obtained from an adult woman who had mild COVID-19 (a few samples of this study predate the infection). Cell type and time point are not known. Specimen: PBMCs or a T cell subset sorted from them (not recorded which). The CDR3 protein is CSVARQGGFWNTEAFF. The DNA for the CDR3 is TGCAGCGTCGCCAGACAGGGTGGGTTTTGGAACACTGAAGCTTTCTTT.